The 4 T cell receptor beta chains presented below share a single source sample, sequenced in a study of tumor-infiltrating lymphocytes in oesophageal squamous cell carcinoma. TCRdb reanalysed the PCR reads using MiXCR and keeps one entry per CDR3 protein. Of about 21,000 distinct CDR3 sequences in the sample, 40% to 45% were seen once. What was sequenced was normal esophageal tissue next to the tumor. The receptor set was obtained from a male donor with esophageal squamous cell carcinoma.

The chain combines TRBV7-6 with TRBJ2-7; 7 positions match TRBD1. Germline CDR1 reads SGHVS; CDR2 reads FNYEAQ. The trim removed 1 base at V and 4 bases at J, leaving 1 base unmatched. The CDR3 is made up of 13 amino acids. CDR3 DNA sequence: TGTGCCAGCAGCTTAGGGGACAGATACGAGCAGTACTTC. Encoded protein: CASSLGDRYEQYF.

This clonotype has ten or more counts. CDR3 nucleotides: TGTGCCAGTAGTATTCGGTCAGGGAGTGAGCAGTTCTTC. This translates into CASSIRSGSEQFF. V usage is TRBV19 and J usage is TRBJ2-1, with D perhaps assigned TRBD1 or TRBD2 (5 bases each). The CDR3 runs 13 residues. V lost 3 bases and J lost 9, with 12 bases in between. Germline values: CDR1 LNHDA, CDR2 SQIVND (reference sequence).

The CDR3 sequence: CASRILAGSYNEQYF. As DNA, the CDR3 is TGTGCCAGCAGAATACTAGCGGGTAGCTACAATGAGCAGTACTTC. The rearrangement uses TRBV6-6 and TRBJ2-7; 9 nucleotides align to TRBD2. The CDR3 runs to 15 residues. From germline, CDR1 is MNHNY and CDR2 SVGAGI (reference sequence). The V segment lost 6 bases and the J segment 7 bases; nucleotides outside the gene matches: 13.

Ten or more counts support this clonotype. The rearrangement joins TRBV12-3 or TRBV12-4 to TRBJ2-5, with D perhaps matching TRBD2 (5 bases). Trimming removed 3 bases at V and 5 bases at J, with 10 bases between. The CDR3 spans 13 residues. The CDR3 coding sequence is TGTGCCAGCAGTTTTCTAGCTATGGAGACCCAGTACTTC. It yields the protein CASSFLAMETQYF.